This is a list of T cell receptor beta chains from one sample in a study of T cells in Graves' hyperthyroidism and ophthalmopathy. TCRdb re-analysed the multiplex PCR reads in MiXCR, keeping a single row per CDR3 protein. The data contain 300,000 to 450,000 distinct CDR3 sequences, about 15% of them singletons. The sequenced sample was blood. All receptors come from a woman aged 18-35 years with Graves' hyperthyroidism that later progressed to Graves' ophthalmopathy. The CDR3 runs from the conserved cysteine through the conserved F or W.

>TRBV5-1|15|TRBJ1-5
CASSLGTGGNQPQHF
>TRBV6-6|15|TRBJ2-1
CASSYSVGGRDEQFF
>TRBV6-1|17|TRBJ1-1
CATVTFKGQIENTEAFF
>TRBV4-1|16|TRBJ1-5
CASSQAWDAGNQPQHF
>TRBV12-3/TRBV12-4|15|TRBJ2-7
CASREPGQGTDEQYF
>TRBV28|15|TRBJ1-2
CASSARFGTDYGYTF
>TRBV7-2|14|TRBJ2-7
CASMASGSIHEQYF
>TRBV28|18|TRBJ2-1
CASSLGGGGTSGTWEQFF
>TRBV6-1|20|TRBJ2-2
CASSPPGLALPWGNIGELFF
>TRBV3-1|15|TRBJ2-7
CASSPGLADLYEQYF
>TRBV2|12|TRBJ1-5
CASRGENQPQHF
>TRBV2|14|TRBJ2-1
CASKEEIADDEQFF
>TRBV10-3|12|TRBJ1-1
CAVGADYTEAFF
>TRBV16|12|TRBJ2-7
CASSQSGAEQYF
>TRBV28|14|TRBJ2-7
CASSWRLAAYEQYF
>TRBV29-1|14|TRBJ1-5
CSALTGESNQPQHF
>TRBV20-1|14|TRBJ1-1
CSARRQASNTEAFF
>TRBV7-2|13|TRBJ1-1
CASSPLMNTEAFF
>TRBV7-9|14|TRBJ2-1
CASSRDAAYNEQFF
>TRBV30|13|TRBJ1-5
CAWTAGGNQPQHF
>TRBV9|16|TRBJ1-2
CASSAAGQGVDYGYTF
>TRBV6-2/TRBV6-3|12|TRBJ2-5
CASRGGQETQYF
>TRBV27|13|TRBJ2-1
CASSRQAGDEQFF
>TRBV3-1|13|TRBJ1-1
CASSPGMGTEAFF
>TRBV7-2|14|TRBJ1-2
CASSLAQGNYGYTF
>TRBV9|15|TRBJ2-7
CASSGEGVGHYEQYF
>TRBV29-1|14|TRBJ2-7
CSVVEATGGYEQYF
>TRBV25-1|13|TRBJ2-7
CASSGVRSYEQYF
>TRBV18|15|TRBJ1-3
CASSPPTASGNTIYF
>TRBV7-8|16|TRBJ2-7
CASSLGGGQGSYEQYF
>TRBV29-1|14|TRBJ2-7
CSAGGTGNSYEQYF
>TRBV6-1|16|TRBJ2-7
CATSELDTQSSYEQYF
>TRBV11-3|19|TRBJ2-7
CASSLVARGQGAPKEEQYF
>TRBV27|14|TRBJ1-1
CASSAFGGAAEAFF
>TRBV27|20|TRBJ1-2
CASLSVGETGGPFNNYGYTF
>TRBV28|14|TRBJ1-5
CASSFLGDPQPQHF
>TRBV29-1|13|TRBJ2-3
CSVAGLGTDTQYF
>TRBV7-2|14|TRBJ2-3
CASSLGSREVTQYF
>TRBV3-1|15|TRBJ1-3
CASTRDRNSGNTIYF
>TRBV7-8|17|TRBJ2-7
CASSSRRIARGSYEQYF
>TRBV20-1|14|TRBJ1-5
CSAKGTGGGQPQHF
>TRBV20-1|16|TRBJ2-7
CSARDESWGLSYEQYF
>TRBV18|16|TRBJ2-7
CASSPRNGTGPSEQYF
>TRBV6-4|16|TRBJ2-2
CASTRTVSMNTGELFF
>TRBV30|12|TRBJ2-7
CAWSRSGYEQYF
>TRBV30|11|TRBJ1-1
CAWRENTEAFF
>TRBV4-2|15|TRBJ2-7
CASSQGAGEEYEQYF
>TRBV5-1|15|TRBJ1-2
CASTIFGGSNYGYTF
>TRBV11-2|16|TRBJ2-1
CASSLPGLAGGREQFF
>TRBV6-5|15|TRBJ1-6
CASSFLRERTSPLHF
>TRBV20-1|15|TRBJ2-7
CSARDLASGGYEQYF
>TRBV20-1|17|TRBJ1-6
CSALPGGSRSYNSPLHF
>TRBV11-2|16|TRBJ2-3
CASSTPSGRPQNTQYF
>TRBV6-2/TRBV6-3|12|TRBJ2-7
CAGMEGQGEQYF
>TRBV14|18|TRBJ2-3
CASSRRRISGGSTDTQYF
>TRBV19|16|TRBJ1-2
CASKTLTGQGWSGYTF
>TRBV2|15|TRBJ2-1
CASTNPGPDDNEQFF
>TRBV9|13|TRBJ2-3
CASSVGSGGTQYF
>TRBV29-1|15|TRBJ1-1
CSVEWQPLRGTEAFF